The rows below give T cell receptor beta chains drawn from one sample of a study of cytomegalovirus exposure and HLA in healthy donors. TCRdb's table, derived via immunoSEQ multiplex PCR, lists solely in-frame clones and lacks some. Seen here are 60,000 to 90,000 clones, approximately 70% observed once, and the top ten hold nearly 10%. The material sequenced was PBMCs. Every receptor here comes from a woman in her forties or fifties in good health and CMV-seropositive. Both conserved end residues are part of each CDR3. The D gene is left open where the match is weak. Where a row states a size, it is once, few, many or the class of an expanded clone; other rows omit it.

TRBJ2-2	.	TRBV30	few	CAWRANGAGELFF	TGTGCCTGGAGGGCAAACGGGGCCGGGGAGCTGTTTTTT
TRBJ1-1	.	TRBV19	few	CASNSPGRVEAFF	TGTGCCAGTAACTCTCCAGGGCGAGTTGAAGCTTTCTTT
TRBJ2-7	.	TRBV7-2	.	CASSLGQDPLEQYF	TGTGCCAGCAGCTTAGGACAGGATCCTCTCGAGCAGTACTTC
TRBJ2-2	.	TRBV5-1	once	CASSLGRVDLSGELFF	TGCGCCAGCAGCCTGGGCAGGGTTGATTTGTCCGGGGAGCTGTTTTTT
TRBJ2-1	.	TRBV5-1	once	CASSLDGSGVSYNEQFF	TGCGCCAGCAGCTTGGATGGGAGCGGCGTTTCCTACAATGAGCAGTTCTTC
TRBJ2-6	TRBD1	TRBV30	.	CAWSRDRGPGANVLTF	TGTGCCTGGAGTCGGGACAGGGGGCCTGGGGCCAACGTCCTGACTTTC
TRBJ1-6	.	TRBV4-3	few	CASSQLRGPNSPLHF	TGCGCCAGCAGCCAACTCAGGGGCCCCAATTCACCCCTCCACTTT
TRBJ1-2	.	TRBV6-4	.	CASSVLPGQQNYGYTF	TGTGCCAGCAGTGTTCTGCCGGGACAACAGAACTATGGCTACACCTTC
TRBJ1-1	.	TRBV5-4	.	CASSFGTTEAFF	TGTGCCAGCAGCTTCGGGACTACTGAAGCTTTCTTT